A selection of T cell receptor beta chains follows, all from one sample in a study of T cells after posttransplantation cyclophosphamide. Sequencing used immunoSEQ multiplex PCR; TCRdb keeps in-frame clones, though not all of them. This table holds over 10,000 clones, about 80% found once. This sample comprised PBMCs, obtained 367 days after allogeneic stem cell transplant with calcineurin inhibitor and methotrexate. The receptors shown here come from a male patient in his 30s who received an allogeneic stem cell transplant from an unrelated donor, was CMV-positive, and had acute GVHD only. Some of the T cells may derive from the graft donor. CDR3s include the opening cysteine and the closing phenylalanine or tryptophan. A D gene is named only where the DNA matches it firmly. Where a row states a size, it is once, few, many or the class of an expanded clone; other rows omit it.

size	V	J	D	CDR3	DNA
-	TRBV30	TRBJ1-1	-	CAWSVPGAEAFF	TGTGCCTGGAGTGTGCCAGGCGCTGAAGCTTTCTTT
-	TRBV4-1	TRBJ2-5	-	CASSQVPRQETQYF	TGCGCCAGCAGCCAAGTTCCTAGGCAAGAGACCCAGTACTTC
once	TRBV29-1	TRBJ2-7	TRBD1	CSVETGEDYEQYF	TGCAGCGTAGAGACAGGGGAAGACTACGAGCAGTACTTC
-	TRBV30	TRBJ2-1	-	CACKTSSGFYGEQFF	TGTGCCTGTAAAACTAGCTCGGGATTTTATGGAGAGCAGTTCTTC
-	TRBV6-1	TRBJ1-4	-	CASSRAKEKLFF	TGTGCCAGCAGCAGGGCGAAGGAAAAACTGTTTTTT
-	TRBV19	TRBJ2-7	TRBD1	CASSLRDSYEQYF	TGTGCCAGTAGCCTCCGGGACAGCTACGAGCAGTACTTC
-	TRBV5-6	TRBJ2-3	TRBD2	CASSPGAGGPADTQYF	TGTGCCAGCAGCCCGGGGGCGGGGGGGCCGGCAGATACGCAGTATTTT
-	TRBV5-6	TRBJ1-2	-	CASSLAAGRANYGYTF	TGTGCCAGCAGCTTGGCGGCAGGGAGGGCTAACTATGGCTACACCTTC
-	TRBV29-1	TRBJ1-1	TRBD1	CSVGQGGTEAFF	TGCAGCGTTGGACAGGGTGGGACTGAAGCTTTCTTT
-	TRBV2	TRBJ2-1	TRBD2	CASSIAGEQFF	TGTGCCAGCAGCATAGCGGGGGAGCAGTTCTTC
-	TRBV4-3	TRBJ2-4	TRBD2	CASSQESGGGSKNIQYF	TGCGCCAGCAGCCAAGAGTCCGGGGGAGGGTCCAAAAACATTCAGTACTTC
-	TRBV7-9	TRBJ2-7	-	CASSIPGTPKYEQYF	TGTGCCAGCAGTATCCCCGGGACACCCAAATACGAGCAGTACTTC
-	TRBV7-2	TRBJ2-2	TRBD2	CASSLTGTSMSGELFF	TGTGCCAGCAGCTTAACCGGGACTAGTATGTCCGGGGAGCTGTTTTTT
-	TRBV7-2	TRBJ2-3	TRBD1	CASSLYRGISTDTQYF	TGTGCCAGCAGCTTATACAGGGGGATTAGCACAGATACGCAGTATTTT
-	TRBV9	TRBJ1-1	TRBD1	CASSVGQGVLNTEAFF	TGTGCCAGCAGCGTTGGGCAGGGGGTCTTGAACACTGAAGCTTTCTTT
-	TRBV2	TRBJ1-6	TRBD1	CASGFWDRNSPLHF	TGTGCCAGCGGATTTTGGGACAGAAATTCACCCCTCCACTTT
-	TRBV25-1	TRBJ1-6	TRBD1	CASSEYWDRNNSPLHF	TGTGCCAGCAGTGAATATTGGGACAGAAATAATTCACCCCTCCACTTT
-	TRBV4-3	TRBJ1-5	-	CASSQEWPPIQPQHF	TGCGCCAGCAGCCAAGAATGGCCCCCGATTCAGCCCCAGCATTTT
-	TRBV11-3	TRBJ1-2	-	CASSFFEGGYTF	TGTGCCAGCAGCTTCTTCGAGGGTGGCTACACCTTC
few	TRBV5-1	TRBJ1-4	-	CASSLGSHGRTNEKLFF	TGCGCCAGCAGCTTGGGGTCCCACGGTAGAACTAATGAAAAACTGTTTTTT